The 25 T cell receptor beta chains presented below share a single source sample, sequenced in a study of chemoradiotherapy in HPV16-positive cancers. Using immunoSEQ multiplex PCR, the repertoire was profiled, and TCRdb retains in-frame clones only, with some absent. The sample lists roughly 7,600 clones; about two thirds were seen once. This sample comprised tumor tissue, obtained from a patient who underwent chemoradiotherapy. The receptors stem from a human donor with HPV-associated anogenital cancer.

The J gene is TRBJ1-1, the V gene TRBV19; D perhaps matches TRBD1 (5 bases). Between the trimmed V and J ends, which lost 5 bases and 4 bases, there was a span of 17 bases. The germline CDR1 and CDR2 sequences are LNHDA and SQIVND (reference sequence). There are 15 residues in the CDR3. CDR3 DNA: TGTGCCAGTAGTCCCCACAAACCTGGGGGCACTGAAGCTTTCTTT. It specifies CASSPHKPGGTEAFF. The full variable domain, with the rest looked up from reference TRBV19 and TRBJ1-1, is DGGITQSPKYLFRKEGQNVTLSCEQNLNHDAMYWYRQDPGQGLRLIYYSQIVNDFQKGDIAEGYSVSREKKESFPLTVTSAQKNPTAFYLCASSPHKPGGTEAFFGQGTRLTVV.

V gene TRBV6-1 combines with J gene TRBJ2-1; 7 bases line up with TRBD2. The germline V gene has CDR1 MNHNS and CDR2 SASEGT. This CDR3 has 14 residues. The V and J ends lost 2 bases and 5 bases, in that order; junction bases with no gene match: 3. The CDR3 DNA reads TGTGCCAGCAGTGAATGGGGGGGGAACAATGAGCAGTTCTTC. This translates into CASSEWGGNNEQFF.

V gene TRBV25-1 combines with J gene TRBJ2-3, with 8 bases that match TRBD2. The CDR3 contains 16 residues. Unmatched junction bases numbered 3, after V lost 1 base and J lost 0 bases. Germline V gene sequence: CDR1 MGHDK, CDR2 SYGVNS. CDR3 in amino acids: CASSESGGGSTDTQYF. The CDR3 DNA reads TGTGCCAGCAGTGAATCGGGCGGGGGGAGCACAGATACGCAGTATTTT.

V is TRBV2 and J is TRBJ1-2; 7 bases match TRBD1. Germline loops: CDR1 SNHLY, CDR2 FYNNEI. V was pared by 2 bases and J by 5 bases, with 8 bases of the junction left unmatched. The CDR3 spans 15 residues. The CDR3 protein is CASSERGDSSYGYTF. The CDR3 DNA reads TGTGCCAGCAGTGAAAGGGGGGACAGTTCGTATGGCTACACCTTC.

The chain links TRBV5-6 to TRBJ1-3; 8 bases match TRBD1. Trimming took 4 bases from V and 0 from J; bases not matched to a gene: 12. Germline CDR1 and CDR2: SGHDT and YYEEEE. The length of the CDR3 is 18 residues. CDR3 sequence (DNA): TGTGCCAGCAGCCCTGGACAGGGTACCCCTGGCTCTGGAAACACCATATATTTT. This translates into CASSPGQGTPGSGNTIYF.

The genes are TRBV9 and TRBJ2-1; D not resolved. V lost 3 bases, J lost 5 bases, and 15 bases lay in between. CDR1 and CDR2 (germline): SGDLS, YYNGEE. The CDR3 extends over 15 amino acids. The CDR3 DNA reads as TGTGCCAGCAGCGCATTAGGGCCCTTAAACAATGAGCAGTTCTTC. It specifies CASSALGPLNNEQFF.

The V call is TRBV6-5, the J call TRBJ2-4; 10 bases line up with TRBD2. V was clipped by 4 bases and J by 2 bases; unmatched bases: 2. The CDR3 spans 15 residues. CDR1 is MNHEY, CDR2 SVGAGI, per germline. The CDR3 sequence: CASSSSGRPKNIQYF. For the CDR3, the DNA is TGTGCCAGCAGTTCTAGCGGGAGACCCAAAAACATTCAGTACTTC.

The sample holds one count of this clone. DNA of the CDR3: TGTGCCAGCAGCGGTTTGCCGGGACTCGGCTCCTACAATGAGCAGTTCTTC. This encodes CASSGLPGLGSYNEQFF. V usage is TRBV2 and J usage is TRBJ2-1; the D gene is possibly TRBD2 (6 bases). The V gene lost 6 bases and the J gene lost 0 bases, with 18 bases spanning the gap. The germline V gene has CDR1 SNHLY and CDR2 FYNNEI. The length of the CDR3 is 17 residues.

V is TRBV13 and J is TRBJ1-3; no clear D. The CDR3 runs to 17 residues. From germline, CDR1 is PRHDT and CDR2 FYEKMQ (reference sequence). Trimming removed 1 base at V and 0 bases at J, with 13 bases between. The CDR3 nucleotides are TGTGCCAGCAGCTTAGATTCAGTAAGGAGCTCTGGAAACACCATATATTTT. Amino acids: CASSLDSVRSSGNTIYF.

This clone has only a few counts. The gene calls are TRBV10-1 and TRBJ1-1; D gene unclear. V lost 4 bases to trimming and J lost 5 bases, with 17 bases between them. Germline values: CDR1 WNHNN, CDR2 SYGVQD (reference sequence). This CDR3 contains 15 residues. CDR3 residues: CASSVTDGDGTEAFF. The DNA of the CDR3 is TGCGCCAGCAGTGTGACGGACGGTGACGGAACTGAAGCTTTCTTT.

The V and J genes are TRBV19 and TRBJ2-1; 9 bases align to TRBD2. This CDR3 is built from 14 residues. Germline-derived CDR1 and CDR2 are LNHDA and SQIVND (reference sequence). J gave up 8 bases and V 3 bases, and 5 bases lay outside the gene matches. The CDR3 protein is CASSMAGGLDEQFF. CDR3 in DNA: TGTGCCAGTAGTATGGCGGGGGGGTTGGATGAGCAGTTCTTC.

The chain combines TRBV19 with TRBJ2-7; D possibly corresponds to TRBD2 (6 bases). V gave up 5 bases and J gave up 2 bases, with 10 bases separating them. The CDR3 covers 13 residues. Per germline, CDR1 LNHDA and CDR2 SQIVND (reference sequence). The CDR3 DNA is TGTGCCAGTAGTCAAGGGGAGGCCTACGAGCAGTACTTC. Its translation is CASSQGEAYEQYF. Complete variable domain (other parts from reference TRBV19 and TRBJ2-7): DGGITQSPKYLFRKEGQNVTLSCEQNLNHDAMYWYRQDPGQGLRLIYYSQIVNDFQKGDIAEGYSVSREKKESFPLTVTSAQKNPTAFYLCASSQGEAYEQYFGPGTRLTVT.

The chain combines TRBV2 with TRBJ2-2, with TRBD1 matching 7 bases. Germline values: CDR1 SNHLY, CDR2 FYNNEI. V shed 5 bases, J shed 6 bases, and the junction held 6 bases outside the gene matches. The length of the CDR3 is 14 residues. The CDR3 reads CASSPRTGPGELFF. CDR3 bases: TGTGCCAGCAGTCCTCGGACAGGCCCCGGGGAGCTGTTTTTT.

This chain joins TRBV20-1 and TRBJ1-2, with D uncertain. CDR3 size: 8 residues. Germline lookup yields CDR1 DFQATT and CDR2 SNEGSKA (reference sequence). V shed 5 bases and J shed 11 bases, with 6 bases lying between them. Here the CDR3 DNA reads TGCAGTGCTCAGGAGTACACCTTC. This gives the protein CSAQEYTF.

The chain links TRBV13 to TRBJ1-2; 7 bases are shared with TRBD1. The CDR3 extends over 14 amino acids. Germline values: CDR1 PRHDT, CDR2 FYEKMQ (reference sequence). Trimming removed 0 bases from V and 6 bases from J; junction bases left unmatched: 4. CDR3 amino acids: CASSLGQGMDGYTF. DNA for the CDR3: TGTGCCAGCAGCTTAGGACAGGGGATGGATGGCTACACCTTC.

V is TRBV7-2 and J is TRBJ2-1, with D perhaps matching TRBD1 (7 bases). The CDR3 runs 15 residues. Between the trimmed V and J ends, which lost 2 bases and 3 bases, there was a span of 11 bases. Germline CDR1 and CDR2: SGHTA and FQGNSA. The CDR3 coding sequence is TGTGCCAGCAGCTTACAGGGGGGCTTCTACAATGAGCAGTTCTTC. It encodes CASSLQGGFYNEQFF.

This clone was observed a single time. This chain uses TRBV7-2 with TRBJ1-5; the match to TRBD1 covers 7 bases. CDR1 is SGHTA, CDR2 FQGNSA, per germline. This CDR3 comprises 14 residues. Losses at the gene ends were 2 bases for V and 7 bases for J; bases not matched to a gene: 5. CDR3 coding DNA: TGTGCCAGCAGCTTACGTCAGGGGGGGCAGCCCCAGCATTTT. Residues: CASSLRQGGQPQHF.

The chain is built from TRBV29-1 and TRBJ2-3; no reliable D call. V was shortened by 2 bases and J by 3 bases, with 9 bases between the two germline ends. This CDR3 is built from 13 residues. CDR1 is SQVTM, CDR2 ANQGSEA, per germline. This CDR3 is CSVERAETDTQYF. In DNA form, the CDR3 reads TGCAGCGTTGAAAGGGCGGAGACAGATACGCAGTATTTT.

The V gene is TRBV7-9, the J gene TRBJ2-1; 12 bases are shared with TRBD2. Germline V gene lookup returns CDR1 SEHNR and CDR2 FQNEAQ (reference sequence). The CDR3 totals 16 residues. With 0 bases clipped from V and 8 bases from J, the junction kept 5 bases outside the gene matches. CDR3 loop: CASSLATASGRDEQFF. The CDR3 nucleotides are TGTGCCAGCAGCTTAGCGACAGCTAGCGGGAGGGATGAGCAGTTCTTC.

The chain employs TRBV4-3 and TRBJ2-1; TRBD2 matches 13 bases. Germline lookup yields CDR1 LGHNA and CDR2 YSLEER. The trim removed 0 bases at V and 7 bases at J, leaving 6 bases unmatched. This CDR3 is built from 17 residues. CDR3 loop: CASSQEARTSGRNEQFF. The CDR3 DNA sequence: TGCGCCAGCAGCCAAGAAGCTAGGACTAGCGGGAGAAATGAGCAGTTCTTC.

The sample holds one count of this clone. The CDR3 spells CASSVGLAGITGELFF. The CDR3 DNA follows: TGTGCCAGCAGCGTAGGTCTAGCGGGAATAACCGGGGAGCTGTTTTTT. J is TRBJ2-2 and V is TRBV9; 9 bases fit TRBD2. The CDR3 has 16 amino acids. The ends lost 0 bases at V and 5 bases at J; junction bases unmatched: 5. From germline, CDR1 is SGDLS and CDR2 YYNGEE. Complete variable domain (other parts from reference TRBV9 and TRBJ2-2): DSGVTQTPKHLITATGQRVTLRCSPRSGDLSVYWYQQSLDQGLQFLIQYYNGEERAKGNILERFSAQQFPDLHSELNLSSLELGDSALYFCASSVGLAGITGELFFGEGSRLTVL.

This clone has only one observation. This CDR3 reads CASSRTGEVYGYTF. The CDR3 region has the DNA TGTGCCAGCAGCCGGACAGGGGAGGTCTATGGCTACACCTTC. The rearrangement links TRBV5-4 to TRBJ1-2, with 9 bases matching TRBD1. CDR1 and CDR2 (germline): SGHNT, YYREEE (reference sequence). The V and J ends lost 4 bases and 4 bases, in that order; junction bases with no gene match: 5. This CDR3 comprises 14 residues.

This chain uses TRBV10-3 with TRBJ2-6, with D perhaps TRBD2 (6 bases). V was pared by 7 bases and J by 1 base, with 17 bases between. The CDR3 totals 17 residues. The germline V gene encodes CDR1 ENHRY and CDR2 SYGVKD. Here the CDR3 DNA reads TGTGCCATCACCCCGTTCGGGGGACTTTCTGGGGCCAACGTCCTGACTTTC. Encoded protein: CAITPFGGLSGANVLTF.

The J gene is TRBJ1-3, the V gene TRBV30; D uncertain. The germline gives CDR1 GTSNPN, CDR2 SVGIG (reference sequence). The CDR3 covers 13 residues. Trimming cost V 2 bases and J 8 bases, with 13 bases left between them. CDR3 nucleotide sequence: TGTGCCTGGAGTTTGGGTGGCATCGACACCATATATTTT. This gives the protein CAWSLGGIDTIYF.

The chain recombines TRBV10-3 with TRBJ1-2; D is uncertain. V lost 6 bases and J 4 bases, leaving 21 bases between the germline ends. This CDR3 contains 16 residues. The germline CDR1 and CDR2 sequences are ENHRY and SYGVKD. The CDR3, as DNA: TGTGCCATCAGCCTAGGGAGTGGCTCTGTTAGCTATGGCTACACCTTC. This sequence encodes CAISLGSGSVSYGYTF.